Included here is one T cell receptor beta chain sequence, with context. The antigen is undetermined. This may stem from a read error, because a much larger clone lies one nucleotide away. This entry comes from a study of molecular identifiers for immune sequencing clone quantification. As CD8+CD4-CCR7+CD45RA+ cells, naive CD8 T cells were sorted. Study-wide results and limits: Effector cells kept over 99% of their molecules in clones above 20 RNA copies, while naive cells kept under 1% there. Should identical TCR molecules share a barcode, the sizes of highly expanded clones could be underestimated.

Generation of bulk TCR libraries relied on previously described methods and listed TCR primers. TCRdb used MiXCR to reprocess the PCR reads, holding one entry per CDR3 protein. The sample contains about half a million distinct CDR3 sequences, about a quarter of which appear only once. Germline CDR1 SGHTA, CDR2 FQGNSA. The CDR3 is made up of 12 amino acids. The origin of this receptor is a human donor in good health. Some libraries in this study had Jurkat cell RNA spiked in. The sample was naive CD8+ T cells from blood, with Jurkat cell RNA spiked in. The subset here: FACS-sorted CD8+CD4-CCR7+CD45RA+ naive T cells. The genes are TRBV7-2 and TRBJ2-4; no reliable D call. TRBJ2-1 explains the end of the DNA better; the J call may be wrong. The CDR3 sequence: CASSSRPGPQFF. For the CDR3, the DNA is TGTGCCAGCAGCTCAAGACCAGGACCCCAGTTCTTC.